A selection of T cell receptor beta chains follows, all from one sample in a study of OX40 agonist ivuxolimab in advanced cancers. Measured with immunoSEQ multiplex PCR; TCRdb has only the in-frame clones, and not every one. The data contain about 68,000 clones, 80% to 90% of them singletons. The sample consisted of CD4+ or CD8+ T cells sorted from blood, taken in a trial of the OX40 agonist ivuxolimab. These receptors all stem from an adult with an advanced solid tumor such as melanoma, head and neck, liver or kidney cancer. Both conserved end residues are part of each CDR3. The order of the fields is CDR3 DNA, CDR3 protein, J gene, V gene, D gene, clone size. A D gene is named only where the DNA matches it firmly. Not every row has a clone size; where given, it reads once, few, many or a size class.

cdr3_nt: TGTGCCAGCAGCCAAATGGGGAGTTTCCGAAACACCATATATTTT
cdr3_aa: CASSQMGSFRNTIYF
j_call: TRBJ1-3
v_call: TRBV7-9
d_call: NA
clone_size: NA

cdr3_nt: TGTGCCAGCAACGTGCAGGGGACTAGCACAGATACGCAGTATTTT
cdr3_aa: CASNVQGTSTDTQYF
j_call: TRBJ2-3
v_call: TRBV2
d_call: NA
clone_size: NA

cdr3_nt: TGTGCCAGCACGATGCAGGGACAGCCCCAGCATTTT
cdr3_aa: CASTMQGQPQHF
j_call: TRBJ1-5
v_call: TRBV28
d_call: NA
clone_size: NA

cdr3_nt: TGTGCCAGCAGCCATCCCCGGACTGAGCAGTTCTTC
cdr3_aa: CASSHPRTEQFF
j_call: TRBJ2-1
v_call: TRBV7-2
d_call: NA
clone_size: NA

cdr3_nt: TGTGCCAGCAGCTTAGGGCCAGGGTCTTACTATGGCTACACCTTC
cdr3_aa: CASSLGPGSYYGYTF
j_call: TRBJ1-2
v_call: TRBV7-6
d_call: NA
clone_size: NA

cdr3_nt: TGTGCCTGGAGTGATCCGGGACAGGGGTATGGCTACACCTTC
cdr3_aa: CAWSDPGQGYGYTF
j_call: TRBJ1-2
v_call: TRBV30
d_call: TRBD1
clone_size: NA

cdr3_nt: TGTGCCAGCAGCCGAGGGACAGAAGCCTACGAGCAGTACTTC
cdr3_aa: CASSRGTEAYEQYF
j_call: TRBJ2-7
v_call: TRBV7-9
d_call: TRBD1
clone_size: NA

cdr3_nt: TGTGCCAGCAGCCCAGGACTAGCGGCAAGCTCCTACGAGCAGTACTTC
cdr3_aa: CASSPGLAASSYEQYF
j_call: TRBJ2-7
v_call: TRBV4-2
d_call: TRBD2
clone_size: NA

cdr3_nt: TGTGCCAGCAGTTACTCGAAAGGGACGGGGGCTTTCTTT
cdr3_aa: CASSYSKGTGAFF
j_call: TRBJ1-1
v_call: TRBV6-5
d_call: NA
clone_size: NA

cdr3_nt: TGTGCCAGCAGTTTGGAAGCAGGGAACACCGGGGAGCTGTTTTTT
cdr3_aa: CASSLEAGNTGELFF
j_call: TRBJ2-2
v_call: TRBV6-5
d_call: NA
clone_size: NA

cdr3_nt: TGTGCCAGCAGTCGACAGGGCGAAAAACTGTTTTTT
cdr3_aa: CASSRQGEKLFF
j_call: TRBJ1-4
v_call: TRBV2
d_call: TRBD1
clone_size: NA

cdr3_nt: TGTGCCAGCTCACCACCCCCCCAAGAGACCCAGTACTTC
cdr3_aa: CASSPPPQETQYF
j_call: TRBJ2-5
v_call: TRBV18
d_call: NA
clone_size: NA

cdr3_nt: TGTGCCATCAGTGTAAACAGCGTGAACACTGAAGCTTTCTTT
cdr3_aa: CAISVNSVNTEAFF
j_call: TRBJ1-1
v_call: TRBV10-3
d_call: NA
clone_size: once

cdr3_nt: TGTGCCAGCAGTCCCGACAGGGGGGCCTCTAACTATGGCTACACCTTC
cdr3_aa: CASSPDRGASNYGYTF
j_call: TRBJ1-2
v_call: TRBV2
d_call: TRBD1
clone_size: NA

cdr3_nt: TGTGCCAGCTCACCAGGGGTGAACACTGAAGCTTTCTTT
cdr3_aa: CASSPGVNTEAFF
j_call: TRBJ1-1
v_call: TRBV18
d_call: NA
clone_size: NA

cdr3_nt: TGTGCCAGCTCACGCGAGGGGGGCTCTGGAAACACCATATATTTT
cdr3_aa: CASSREGGSGNTIYF
j_call: TRBJ1-3
v_call: TRBV18
d_call: NA
clone_size: NA

cdr3_nt: TGCGCCAGCAGCTTGGGAGTCGGTTCGGATCACACTGAAGCTTTCTTT
cdr3_aa: CASSLGVGSDHTEAFF
j_call: TRBJ1-1
v_call: TRBV5-1
d_call: NA
clone_size: NA

cdr3_nt: TGTGCCAGCAGCTTAGAATCTCGTGGGGGCCAGCCCCAGCATTTT
cdr3_aa: CASSLESRGGQPQHF
j_call: TRBJ1-5
v_call: TRBV7-2
d_call: NA
clone_size: NA

cdr3_nt: TGTGCCAGCAGTTTGGAATCCGGGACAGGGTGGTATTTT
cdr3_aa: CASSLESGTGWYF
j_call: TRBJ2-3
v_call: TRBV28
d_call: TRBD1
clone_size: NA

cdr3_nt: TGTGCCAGCAGTTTCCGGGGGCCAAATCAGCCCCAGCATTTT
cdr3_aa: CASSFRGPNQPQHF
j_call: TRBJ1-5
v_call: TRBV27
d_call: NA
clone_size: few

cdr3_nt: TGTGCCAGCAGCACCCAGGGGGGAGAGTCTAGCACAGATACGCAGTATTTT
cdr3_aa: CASSTQGGESSTDTQYF
j_call: TRBJ2-3
v_call: TRBV7-2
d_call: NA
clone_size: NA

cdr3_nt: TGTGCCACCAAAGGGACGGGGACGAACACTGAAGCTTTCTTT
cdr3_aa: CATKGTGTNTEAFF
j_call: TRBJ1-1
v_call: TRBV19
d_call: NA
clone_size: NA

cdr3_nt: TGCGCCAGCAGCTTGGCCCTGGGGAACACCGGGGAGCTGTTTTTT
cdr3_aa: CASSLALGNTGELFF
j_call: TRBJ2-2
v_call: TRBV5-1
d_call: NA
clone_size: NA

cdr3_nt: TGTGCCAGCAGCCCGGCGGCCACAGATACGCAGTATTTT
cdr3_aa: CASSPAATDTQYF
j_call: TRBJ2-3
v_call: TRBV7-3
d_call: NA
clone_size: NA

cdr3_nt: TGTGCCAGCAGAAGATTTACTAGCGGGAGTTACAATGAGCAGTTCTTC
cdr3_aa: CASRRFTSGSYNEQFF
j_call: TRBJ2-1
v_call: TRBV6-6
d_call: TRBD2
clone_size: NA

cdr3_nt: TGCGCCAGCAGCCGTTCGGGAGTAGATACGCAGTATTTT
cdr3_aa: CASSRSGVDTQYF
j_call: TRBJ2-3
v_call: TRBV4-1
d_call: NA
clone_size: NA

cdr3_nt: TGCGCCAGCAGCTTGGGATCAGGGTACCAAGAGACCCAGTACTTC
cdr3_aa: CASSLGSGYQETQYF
j_call: TRBJ2-5
v_call: TRBV5-1
d_call: NA
clone_size: once

cdr3_nt: TGCGCCAGCAGTCCCTACCCCCCTAGCGGGGACAATGAGCAGTTCTTC
cdr3_aa: CASSPYPPSGDNEQFF
j_call: TRBJ2-1
v_call: TRBV23-1
d_call: TRBD2
clone_size: NA